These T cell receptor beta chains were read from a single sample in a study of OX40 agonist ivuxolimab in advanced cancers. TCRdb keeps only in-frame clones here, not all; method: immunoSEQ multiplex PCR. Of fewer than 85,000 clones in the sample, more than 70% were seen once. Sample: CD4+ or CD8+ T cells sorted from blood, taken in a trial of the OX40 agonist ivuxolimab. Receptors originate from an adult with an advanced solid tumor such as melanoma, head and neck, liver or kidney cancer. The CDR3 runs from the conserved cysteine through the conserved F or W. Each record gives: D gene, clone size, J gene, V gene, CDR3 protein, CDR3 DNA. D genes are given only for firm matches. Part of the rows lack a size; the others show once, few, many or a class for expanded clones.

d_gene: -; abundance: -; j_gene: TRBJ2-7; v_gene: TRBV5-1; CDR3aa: CASSFSPGHPTGEQYF; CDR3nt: TGCGCCAGCAGTTTTTCCCCTGGACACCCCACGGGCGAGCAGTACTTC
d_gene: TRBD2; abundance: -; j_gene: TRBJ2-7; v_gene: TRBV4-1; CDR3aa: CASSPNHGTSDHYEQYF; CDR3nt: TGCGCCAGCAGCCCTAACCATGGGACTAGCGATCACTACGAGCAGTACTTC
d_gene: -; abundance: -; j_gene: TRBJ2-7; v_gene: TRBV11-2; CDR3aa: CASSFQRGSYEQYF; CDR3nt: TGTGCCAGCAGCTTCCAACGGGGCTCCTACGAGCAGTACTTC
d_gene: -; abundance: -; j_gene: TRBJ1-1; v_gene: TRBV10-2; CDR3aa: CASRREQYTEAFF; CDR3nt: TGCGCCAGCCGGAGGGAACAGTACACTGAAGCTTTCTTT
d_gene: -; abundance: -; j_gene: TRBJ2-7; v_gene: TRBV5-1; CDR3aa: CASSLEGVTYEQYF; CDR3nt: TGCGCCAGCAGCTTAGAGGGGGTAACCTACGAGCAGTACTTC
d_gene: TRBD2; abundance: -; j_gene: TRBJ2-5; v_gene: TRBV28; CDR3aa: CASSYTGTTQETQYF; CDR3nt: TGTGCCAGCAGTTATACTGGGACTACCCAAGAGACCCAGTACTTC
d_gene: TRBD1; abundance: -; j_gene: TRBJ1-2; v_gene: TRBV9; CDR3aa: CASSASGQGRRGYTF; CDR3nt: TGTGCCAGCAGCGCCTCGGGACAGGGCCGGCGGGGCTACACCTTC
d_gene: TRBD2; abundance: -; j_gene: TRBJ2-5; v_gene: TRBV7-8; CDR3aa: CASRPTGLAVQETQYF; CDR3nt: TGTGCCAGCAGGCCCACGGGCCTAGCGGTACAAGAGACCCAGTACTTC
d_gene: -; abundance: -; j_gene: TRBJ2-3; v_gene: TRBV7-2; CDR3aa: CASSPQGDTSTDTQYF; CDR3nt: TGTGCCAGCAGCCCCCAAGGGGACACAAGCACAGATACGCAGTATTTT
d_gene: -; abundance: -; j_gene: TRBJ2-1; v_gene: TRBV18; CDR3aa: CASSPSGRGAGVRDDEQFF; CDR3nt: TGTGCCAGCTCACCGAGTGGTCGGGGGGCAGGTGTCCGTGACGATGAGCAGTTCTTC
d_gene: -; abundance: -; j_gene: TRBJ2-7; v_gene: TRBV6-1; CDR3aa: CATTLSDGAYEQYF; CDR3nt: TGTGCCACAACCCTAAGTGACGGCGCCTACGAGCAGTACTTC
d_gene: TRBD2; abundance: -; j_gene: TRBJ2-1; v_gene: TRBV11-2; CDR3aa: CASSLSSGRLHEQFF; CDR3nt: TGTGCCAGCAGCTTATCTAGCGGGAGACTCCATGAGCAGTTCTTC
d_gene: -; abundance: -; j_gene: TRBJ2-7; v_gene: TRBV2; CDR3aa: CASSENGVYEQYF; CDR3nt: TGTGCCAGCAGTGAAAATGGCGTCTACGAGCAGTACTTC
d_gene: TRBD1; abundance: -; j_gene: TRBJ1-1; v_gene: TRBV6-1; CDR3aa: CASRDRQGTNTEAFF; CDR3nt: TGTGCCAGCAGGGATAGACAGGGGACGAACACTGAAGCTTTCTTT
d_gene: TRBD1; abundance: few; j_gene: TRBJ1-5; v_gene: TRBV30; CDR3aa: CAWSRGLQGSQPQHF; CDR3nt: TGTGCCTGGAGTAGGGGGCTTCAAGGCAGTCAGCCCCAGCATTTT
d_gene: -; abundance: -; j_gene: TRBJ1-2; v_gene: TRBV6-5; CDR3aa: CASSAGRSYGYTF; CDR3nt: TGTGCCAGCAGTGCGGGACGCTCCTATGGCTACACCTTC
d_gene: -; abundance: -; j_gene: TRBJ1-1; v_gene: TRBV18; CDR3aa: CASSSQAGNTEAFF; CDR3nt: TGTGCCAGCTCATCCCAGGCTGGGAACACTGAAGCTTTCTTT
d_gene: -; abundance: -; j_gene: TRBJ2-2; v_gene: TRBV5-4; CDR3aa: CASSRGLANTGELFF; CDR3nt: TGTGCCAGCAGCCGGGGACTTGCTAACACCGGGGAGCTGTTTTTT
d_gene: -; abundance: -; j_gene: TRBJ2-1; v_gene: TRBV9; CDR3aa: CASSVVLGSHNEQFF; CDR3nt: TGTGCCAGCAGCGTAGTCCTAGGGTCCCACAATGAGCAGTTCTTC
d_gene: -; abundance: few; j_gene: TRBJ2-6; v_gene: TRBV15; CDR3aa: CATSRDSGANVLTF; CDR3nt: TGTGCCACCAGCAGGGACTCTGGGGCCAACGTCCTGACTTTC
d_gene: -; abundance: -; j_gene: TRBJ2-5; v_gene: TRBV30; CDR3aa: CAWSVLRGEETQYF; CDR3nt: TGTGCCTGGAGTGTACTCAGGGGGGAGGAGACCCAGTACTTC
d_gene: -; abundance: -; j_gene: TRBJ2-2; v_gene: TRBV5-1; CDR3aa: CASSLSTVEMDTGELFF; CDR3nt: TGCGCCAGCAGCTTGTCGACAGTGGAGATGGACACCGGGGAGCTGTTTTTT
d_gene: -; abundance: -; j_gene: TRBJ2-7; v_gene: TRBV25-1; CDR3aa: CASSEHGLSYEQYF; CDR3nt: TGTGCCAGCAGTGAACACGGCTTGTCCTACGAGCAGTACTTC
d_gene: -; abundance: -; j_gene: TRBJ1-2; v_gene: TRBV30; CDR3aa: CAWSVQYGYTF; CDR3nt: TGTGCCTGGAGTGTACAATATGGCTACACCTTC
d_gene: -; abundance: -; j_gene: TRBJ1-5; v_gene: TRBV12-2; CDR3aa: CASRFRELHSNQPQHF; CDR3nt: TGTGCAAGTCGCTTCAGAGAGCTCCATAGCAATCAGCCCCAGCATTTT
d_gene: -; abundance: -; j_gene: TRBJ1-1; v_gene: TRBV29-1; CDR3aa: CSAGRADTEAFF; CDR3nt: TGCAGCGCTGGGCGGGCGGACACTGAAGCTTTCTTT
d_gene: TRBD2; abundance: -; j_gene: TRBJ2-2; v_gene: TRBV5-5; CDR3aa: CASLWGLAGAENTGELFF; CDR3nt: TGTGCCAGCCTTTGGGGACTAGCGGGGGCCGAGAACACCGGGGAGCTGTTTTTT
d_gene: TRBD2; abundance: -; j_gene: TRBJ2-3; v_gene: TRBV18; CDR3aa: CASSAEGGERGPDTQYF; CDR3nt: TGTGCCAGCTCAGCCGAGGGAGGGGAGCGGGGCCCAGATACGCAGTATTTT
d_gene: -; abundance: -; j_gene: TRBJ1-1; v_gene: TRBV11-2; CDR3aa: CASSLMAGEGFF; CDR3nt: TGTGCCAGCAGCTTAATGGCAGGGGAGGGTTTCTTT
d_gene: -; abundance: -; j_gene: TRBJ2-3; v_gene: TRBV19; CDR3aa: CASSEPGRTDTQYF; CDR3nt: TGTGCCAGTAGTGAACCAGGAAGGACAGATACGCAGTATTTT
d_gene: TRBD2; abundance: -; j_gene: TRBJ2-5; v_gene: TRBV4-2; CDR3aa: CASSQGLARETQYF; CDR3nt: TGTGCCAGCAGCCAAGGACTAGCGAGGGAGACCCAGTACTTC
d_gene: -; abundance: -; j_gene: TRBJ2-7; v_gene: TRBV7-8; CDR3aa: CASSLRTNSYEQYF; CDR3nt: TGTGCCAGCAGCTTACGGACAAATTCCTACGAGCAGTACTTC
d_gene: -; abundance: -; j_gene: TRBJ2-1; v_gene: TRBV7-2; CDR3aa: CASSLAPGVGEQFF; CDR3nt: TGTGCCAGCAGCTTAGCGCCGGGAGTGGGTGAGCAGTTCTTC
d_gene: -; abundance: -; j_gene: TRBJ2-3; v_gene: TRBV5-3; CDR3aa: CARSLGGSNIDTQYF; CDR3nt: TGTGCCAGAAGCTTGGGAGGATCGAACATAGATACGCAGTATTTT
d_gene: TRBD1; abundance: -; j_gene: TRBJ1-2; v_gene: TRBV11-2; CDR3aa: CASSSGTGSSYGYTF; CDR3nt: TGTGCCAGCAGTTCCGGGACAGGGAGCAGCTATGGCTACACCTTC
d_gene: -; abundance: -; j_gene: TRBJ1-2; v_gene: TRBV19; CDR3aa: CASSILGNYGYTF; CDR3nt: TGTGCCAGTAGTATACTGGGGAACTATGGCTACACCTTC
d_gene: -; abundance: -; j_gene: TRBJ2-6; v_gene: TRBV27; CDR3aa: CASSPLGDSGANVLTF; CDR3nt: TGTGCCAGCAGTCCGCTCGGGGACTCTGGGGCCAACGTCCTGACTTTC
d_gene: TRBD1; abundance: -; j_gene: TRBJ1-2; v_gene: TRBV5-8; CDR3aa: CASSLRDRAMVRYGYTF; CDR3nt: TGTGCCAGCAGCTTACGGGACAGGGCTATGGTGCGCTATGGCTACACCTTC
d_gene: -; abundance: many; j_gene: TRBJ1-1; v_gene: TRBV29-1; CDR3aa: CSVAGGQNTEAFF; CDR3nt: TGCAGCGTTGCTGGTGGACAAAACACTGAAGCTTTCTTT
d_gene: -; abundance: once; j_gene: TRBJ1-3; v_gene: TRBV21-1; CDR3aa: CASSTNPGQGASGNTIYF; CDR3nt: TGTGCCAGCAGCACTAACCCGGGACAGGGGGCGTCTGGAAACACCATATATTTT
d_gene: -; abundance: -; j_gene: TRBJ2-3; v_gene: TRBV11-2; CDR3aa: CASSPGGGRVPDTQYF; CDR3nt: TGTGCCAGCAGCCCGGGGGGCGGGAGAGTGCCAGATACGCAGTATTTT
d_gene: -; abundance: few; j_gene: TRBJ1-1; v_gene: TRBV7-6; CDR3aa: CASSLYRDAEAFF; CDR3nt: TGTGCCAGCAGCTTGTACAGGGATGCTGAAGCTTTCTTT
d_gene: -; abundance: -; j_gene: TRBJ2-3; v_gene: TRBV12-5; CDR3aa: CASGGLSTDTQYF; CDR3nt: TGTGCTAGTGGTGGACTTAGCACAGATACGCAGTATTTT
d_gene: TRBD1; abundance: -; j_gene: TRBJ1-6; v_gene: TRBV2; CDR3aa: CATGTANNSPLHF; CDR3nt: TGTGCCACCGGGACAGCTAATAATTCACCCCTCCACTTT
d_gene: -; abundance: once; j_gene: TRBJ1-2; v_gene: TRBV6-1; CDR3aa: CASSDLGTGYGYTF; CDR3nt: TGTGCCAGCAGTGATTTGGGGACCGGCTATGGCTACACCTTC
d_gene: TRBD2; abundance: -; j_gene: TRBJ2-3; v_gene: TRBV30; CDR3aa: CAWSGGDTQYF; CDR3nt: TGTGCCTGGAGCGGGGGGGATACGCAGTATTTT
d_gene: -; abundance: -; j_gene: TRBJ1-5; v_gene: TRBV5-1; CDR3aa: CASSLWGNSNQPQHF; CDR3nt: TGCGCCAGCAGCTTATGGGGGAATAGCAATCAGCCCCAGCATTTT